This entry lists 20 T cell receptor beta chains sequenced from one sample in a study of blood T cell repertoires in COVID-19 (dated by TCRdb to the early 2020s). Library construction relied on the immunoSEQ multiplex PCR assay. TCRdb re-hosts the immuneACCESS table, in-frame sequences only. Its copies lack some clones; in the studies checked, an unresolved V gene accounts for under half of them, and the cause for the rest is not known. The sample includes around 76,000 clones, with around nine tenths observed a single time. About 0.56% of the sample is in the top ten clones. The sample was peripheral blood. The receptor set was obtained from a man aged 55 to 70 with acute or convalescent COVID-19.

About this clone itself: The junction does not match germline at one end; this may be a read error. This same CDR3 is encoded by further DNA sequences in the sample. J is TRBJ2-1 and V is TRBV28; TRBD2 agrees at 9 bases. Germline loops: CDR1 MDHEN, CDR2 SYDVKM. This CDR3 comprises 16 residues. The CDR3 loop is CASGTVSGRGWNEQFF. The CDR3 coding sequence is TGCGCCAGCGGCACCGTTAGCGGGAGAGGTTGGAATGAGCAGTTCTTC.

This sequence joins TRBV5-1 and TRBJ2-5; 12 nucleotides line up with TRBD2. With 4 bases clipped from V and 0 bases from J, the junction kept 7 bases outside the gene matches. Germline V gives CDR1 SGHRS, CDR2 YFSETQ. This CDR3 contains 17 residues. As DNA, the CDR3 is TGCGCCAGCAGCATGTGGACTAGCGGGACCTACCAAGAGACCCAGTACTTC. The encoded protein is CASSMWTSGTYQETQYF.

The chain carries TRBV5-6 and TRBJ2-4, with TRBD2 identical over 8 bases. Germline CDR1 reads SGHDT; CDR2 reads YYEEEE. The CDR3 is 15 residues long. The J segment lost 5 bases and the V segment lost 3 bases, leaving 7 bases of the junction unmatched. The CDR3 loop reads CASSSVGGAENIQYF. In DNA form, the CDR3 reads TGTGCCAGCAGCTCCGTCGGGGGGGCCGAAAACATTCAGTACTTC. Filled out from reference TRBV5-6 and TRBJ2-4, the complete variable domain reads DAGVTQSPTHLIKTRGQQVTLRCSPKSGHDTVSWYQQALGQGPQFIFQYYEEEERQRGNFPDRFSGHQFPNYSSELNVNALLLGDSALYLCASSSVGGAENIQYFGAGTRLSVL.

The chain joins TRBV19 to TRBJ1-2; D may be TRBD1 (5 bases). Per the germline V gene, CDR1 is LNHDA and CDR2 is SQIVND (reference sequence). The CDR3 covers 11 residues. V shed 6 bases and J shed 5 bases, with 7 bases lying between them. CDR3 residues: CASSRAYGYTF. The CDR3 nucleotides read TGTGCCAGTAGCAGGGCATATGGCTACACCTTC. Based on the CDR3 plus reference TRBV19 and TRBJ1-2, the full variable domain is DGGITQSPKYLFRKEGQNVTLSCEQNLNHDAMYWYRQDPGQGLRLIYYSQIVNDFQKGDIAEGYSVSREKKESFPLTVTSAQKNPTAFYLCASSRAYGYTFGSGTRLTVV.

With regard to this clone: In the same sample, other DNA sequences code for this CDR3. J is TRBJ2-7 and V is TRBV9; TRBD2 matches 7 bases. The CDR3 sequence is 14 residues long. The V segment lost 0 bases and the J segment 4 bases; nucleotides outside the gene matches: 4. Looked up from germline, CDR1 is SGDLS and CDR2 is YYNGEE. The chain's CDR3 is CASSVAGGPYEQYF. In DNA, the CDR3 is TGTGCCAGCAGCGTAGCGGGGGGTCCTTACGAGCAGTACTTC.

This chain connects TRBV5-8 to TRBJ1-1, with D hard to call. This CDR3 has 12 amino acids. Per germline, CDR1 SGHTS and CDR2 YDEGEE. Trimming pared 4 bases from V and 8 bases from J, leaving 12 bases between. The CDR3 DNA sequence: TGTGCCAGCAGCCTCGGACGGGGAGAAGCTTTCTTT. Translating it yields CASSLGRGEAFF.

The rearrangement links TRBV18 to TRBJ2-7, with 10 bases that match TRBD2. The CDR3 is 13 residues long. Germline assignment: CDR1 KGHSH and CDR2 LQKENI. The V and J ends lost 6 bases and 6 bases, in that order; junction bases with no gene match: 5. DNA for the CDR3: TGTGCCAGCTCTCCGGGACTAGCGATCGAGCAGTACTTC. This gives the protein CASSPGLAIEQYF.

The chain joins TRBV21-1 to TRBJ1-4; the table's D call, TRBD1, was not checked against the DNA. TRBV21-1 is termed a pseudogene. The CDR3 is 15 residues long. In nucleotides, the CDR3 is TGTGCCAGCAGCAATCACAGGGGTCCTAATGAAAAACTGTTTTTT. Translation: CASSNHRGPNEKLFF.

The chain couples TRBV3-1 (or the pseudogene TRBV3-2) to TRBJ1-5, with 12 bases lining up with TRBD1. In germline, CDR1 is LGHDT, CDR2 YNNKEL (reference sequence). This CDR3 has 16 residues. V lost 0 bases to trimming and J lost 7 bases; unmatched junction nucleotides: 4. The CDR3 DNA follows: TGTGCCAGCAGCCAAGAGGGGGGACAGGGGGCGCAGCCCCAGCATTTT. This encodes CASSQEGGQGAQPQHF.

V gene TRBV11-2 combines with J gene TRBJ1-1; D gene unclear. Germline V gives CDR1 SGHAT, CDR2 FQNNGV. This CDR3 is 13 amino acids long. V was cut by 4 bases and J by 1 base, with 7 bases left in between. CDR3 amino acids: CASSSTPNTEAFF. The CDR3 DNA sequence: TGTGCCAGCAGCTCGACACCGAACACTGAAGCTTTCTTT.

The rearrangement joins TRBV11-2 to TRBJ1-4, with 7 bases matching TRBD1. The CDR3 spans 15 residues. CDR1 is SGHAT and CDR2 is FQNNGV in the germline V gene. J lost 4 bases, V lost 4 bases, and 6 bases had no gene match. CDR3 region: CASSSSGQINEKLFF. The CDR3 nucleotides read TGTGCCAGCAGCTCCTCGGGACAGATTAATGAAAAACTGTTTTTT.

The rearrangement joins TRBV6-2 or TRBV6-3 to TRBJ2-7; D possibly corresponds to TRBD2 (6 bases). The CDR3 length is 13 residues. Deletions cut 3 bases from V and 4 bases from J, with 10 bases between. Germline lookup yields CDR1 MNHEY and CDR2 SVGEGT. The CDR3 is CASSYAGGYEQYF. The CDR3 nucleotides read TGTGCCAGCAGTTATGCTGGGGGGTACGAGCAGTACTTC.

The chain is built from TRBV7-9 and TRBJ1-4; D gene uncertain. Germline CDR1 and CDR2: SEHNR and FQNEAQ (reference sequence). This CDR3 region has 14 residues. Deletions cut 6 bases from V and 8 bases from J, with 16 bases between. The chain's CDR3 is CASRLTPDGEKLFF. CDR3 bases: TGTGCCAGCAGACTAACCCCGGATGGGGAAAAACTGTTTTTT.

J is TRBJ2-3 and V is TRBV7-2, with a possible D match to TRBD2 (5 bases). The CDR3 loop spans 15 amino acids. The V gene's germline CDR1 is SGHTA and CDR2 FQGNSA. Trimming shortened V by 5 bases and J by 2 bases, and 14 bases separated the two germline ends. The CDR3 region is CASSGGLGYTDTQYF. The DNA for the CDR3 is TGTGCCAGCAGCGGAGGCCTAGGGTACACAGATACGCAGTATTTT.

This chain links TRBV5-1 with TRBJ2-3, with D possibly being TRBD2 (5 bases). The CDR3 totals 15 residues. V lost 0 bases to trimming and J lost 0 bases, with 8 bases between them. The V gene's germline CDR1 is SGHRS and CDR2 YFSETQ. The CDR3 reads CASSLESGSTDTQYF. CDR3 sequence (DNA): TGCGCCAGCAGCTTGGAGAGCGGTAGCACAGATACGCAGTATTTT.

The chain combines TRBV10-1 with TRBJ2-3; perhaps TRBD1 as D (5 bases). Trimming left V 0 bases short and J 3 bases short, with 7 bases between. The CDR3 spans 14 residues. In germline, CDR1 is WNHNN, CDR2 SYGVQD (reference sequence). The DNA of the CDR3 is TGCGCCAGCAGTGAGTCTGGGGCGACAGATACGCAGTATTTT. This translates into CASSESGATDTQYF.

The chain recombines TRBV6-1 with TRBJ2-3, with TRBD2 identical over 12 bases. Germline CDR1 reads MNHNS; CDR2 reads SASEGT. The CDR3 totals 20 residues. With 3 bases clipped from V and 3 bases from J, the junction kept 16 bases outside the gene matches. CDR3 sequence: CASSDGGLTSGRRVTDTQYF. The CDR3 region has the DNA TGTGCCAGCAGTGATGGAGGGTTGACTAGCGGGAGAAGGGTAACAGATACGCAGTATTTT.

The chain couples TRBV5-8 to TRBJ1-5; no clear D gene. Germline V gene sequence: CDR1 SGHTS, CDR2 YDEGEE. The length of the CDR3 is 12 residues. The ends were cut back, 2 bases at V and 6 bases at J, with 6 bases in the middle. The CDR3 DNA follows: TGTGCCAGCAGCTTCCGGGGTCAGCCCCAGCATTTT. This translates into CASSFRGQPQHF.

In this sample, this clone turned up once. The chain joins TRBV18 to TRBJ1-4; D not resolved. The CDR3 contains 13 residues. CDR1 and CDR2 (germline): KGHSH, LQKENI. V lost 5 bases and J 7 bases, leaving 11 bases between the germline ends. CDR3 nucleotides: TGTGCCAGCTCAGCGCGACTAGCTGAAAAACTGTTTTTT. Encoded protein: CASSARLAEKLFF.

This chain uses TRBV5-1 with TRBJ1-2; 7 nucleotides match TRBD1. Germline V gene data show CDR1 as SGHRS and CDR2 as YFSETQ. This CDR3 has 16 residues. Trimming cost V 0 bases and J 5 bases; bases outside gene matches: 10. The CDR3 coding sequence is TGCGCCAGCAGCTTGGAGGCAGTACAGGGGACTTATGGCTACACCTTC. Encoded protein: CASSLEAVQGTYGYTF.